A selection of T cell receptor beta chains follows, all from one sample in a study of blood T cell repertoires in COVID-19. Only in-frame clones appear in the TCRdb table, and some are missing; sequencing was by immunoSEQ multiplex PCR. Of 120,000 or so clones in the sample, around 76% are singletons; the top ten hold more than 5.5%. The sequenced material came from peripheral blood. The receptors here all came from a man in his 60s with acute or convalescent COVID-19. The CDR3 runs from the conserved cysteine through the conserved F or W. Fields, in order: V gene, CDR3 protein.

TRBV19,CASSLFATYEQYF
TRBV11-1,CASSLAGGSTEAFF
TRBV19,CASRGGTGNTEAFF
TRBV19,CASSNPMAGTKYNEQFF
TRBV7-8,CASSSSHSNYGYTF
TRBV19,CASSRRENTGELFF
TRBV13,CASSRDRGAANEKLFF
TRBV5-1,CASSGGTGRRAGYTF
TRBV4-1,CASSQTSAGPETQYF
TRBV2,CASSGGLGGSTDTQYF
TRBV10-1,CASSGTTSGRVREQFF
TRBV7-3,CASSFSAGLPLTF
TRBV12-3/TRBV12-4,CASSSITDTQYF
TRBV28,CASYQAGQGARGYTF
TRBV15,CATSRSGRGEQYF
TRBV5-6,CASSSRANRVRSNQPQHF
TRBV24-1,CATSGQGAISGNQPQHF
TRBV30,CAWARTMNTEAFF
TRBV7-6,CASSLQGAAGYNEQFF
TRBV19,CASTESGGSGYGYTF
TRBV19,CASSIWTGSEAFF
TRBV5-6,CASIWRQALNTEAFF
TRBV4-1,CASSQDRTGSGNTIYF
TRBV27,CASSPARGQSNQPQHF
TRBV18,CASSGRQGSYGYTF
TRBV6-1,CASSEVRYGYTF
TRBV11-2,CASSLDSSRYEQYF
TRBV10-3,CATKAGQGNTEAFF
TRBV27,CASSLTGGSTEAFF
TRBV5-1,CASRPTGTNTEAFF
TRBV5-1,CASSLGQIYNEQFF
TRBV27,CASRPGLAAPQETQYF
TRBV5-6,CASSSRGSGNTIYF
TRBV19,CASSNGFPLVPGELFF
TRBV19,CASSGQAGGGYTF
TRBV6-5,CASRLEGVTEAFF
TRBV6-5,CASSYSTSIWEQYF
TRBV24-1,CATSDTGIYEETQYF
TRBV6-6,CASSPELLMTGNYGYTF
TRBV7-2,CASSLRASEQFF
TRBV19,CASTRRERSEKLFF
TRBV7-2,CASTRKGSNQPQHF
TRBV11-2,CASSLEDRQSLLGLNTEAFF
TRBV2,CASSGRQGGSYNSPLHF
TRBV27,CASVPLYAGPYNEQFF
TRBV27,CASSPLSGAGTNTGELFF
TRBV5-1,CASSGTSGIDTQYF
TRBV24-1,CATQQGAPSEQYF
TRBV9,CASSARGQGLGETQYF